The 9 T cell receptor beta chains below all came from one sample that was sequenced in a study of cytomegalovirus exposure and HLA in healthy donors. The PCR was carried out with 60 Vbeta primers and 13 Jbeta primers. Sequencing used immunoSEQ multiplex PCR; TCRdb keeps in-frame clones, though not all of them. Among 200,000 to 250,000 clones listed, roughly 83% were seen once. The sequenced sample consisted of PBMCs. Every receptor here comes from a boy between 2 and 15 years old in good health and CMV-seronegative.

The chain has TRBV6-5 and TRBJ1-5, with 7 bases fitting TRBD1. Germline CDR1 and CDR2: MNHEY and SVGAGI. The CDR3 has 16 residues. The junction had 4 bases not matched to a gene; V was cut back by 2 bases and J by 0 bases. CDR3 sequence reads: CASSYGTANSNQPQHF. The CDR3 DNA follows: TGTGCCAGCAGTTACGGGACAGCGAATAGCAATCAGCCCCAGCATTTT.

The chain carries TRBV21-1 and TRBJ2-7; the DNA was not used to check the table's D call, TRBD2. TRBV21-1 is shown as a pseudogene. This CDR3 contains 14 residues. This chain's CDR3 is CASSKQRGTGSPYF. The CDR3 coding sequence is TGTGCCAGCAGCAAACAACGAGGGACCGGGAGTCCGTACTTC.

V is TRBV25-1 and J is TRBJ1-3, with D unclear. V was clipped by 8 bases and J by 4 bases, with 9 bases between them. Germline CDR1 and CDR2: MGHDK and SYGVNS. This CDR3 spans 12 amino acids. CDR3 region: CASQAPGNTIYF. CDR3 DNA sequence: TGTGCCAGCCAAGCCCCAGGAAACACCATATATTTT.

This rearrangement joins TRBV7-6 to TRBJ2-7, with 8 bases aligning to TRBD1. CDR3 length equals 15 residues. The trim removed 6 bases at V and 7 bases at J, leaving 14 bases unmatched. CDR1 is SGHVS and CDR2 is FNYEAQ in the germline V gene. The CDR3 loop reads CASSSPDREEDEQYF. In DNA, the CDR3 is TGTGCCAGCAGTTCACCGGACAGGGAAGAGGATGAGCAGTACTTC.

The V and J genes are TRBV12-5 and TRBJ1-5; 11 nucleotides match TRBD1. CDR1 is LGHNT, CDR2 FRNRAP, per germline. The CDR3 loop spans 16 amino acids. Losses at the gene ends were 4 bases for V and 11 bases for J; bases not matched to a gene: 13. CDR3 sequence: CASGSTGTGGVWAQHF. The DNA of the CDR3 is TGTGCTAGTGGTTCTACCGGGACAGGGGGGGTCTGGGCCCAGCATTTT.

The chain couples TRBV4-1 to TRBJ2-3, with a tentative D call TRBD1 (5 bases). V lost 0 bases, J lost 3 bases, and 13 bases lay in between. This CDR3 is 16 amino acids long. Germline CDR1 MGHRA, CDR2 YSYEKL. CDR3: CASSQDGPGRTDTQYF. CDR3 DNA: TGCGCCAGCAGCCAAGATGGGCCAGGGCGGACAGATACGCAGTATTTT.

This chain links TRBV12-5 with TRBJ1-1; D might be TRBD1 (5 bases). This CDR3 comprises 15 residues. The germline CDR1 and CDR2 sequences are LGHNT and FRNRAP. The V and J ends lost 1 base and 0 bases respectively, with 9 bases between them. The CDR3 reads CASGLAQGLNTEAFF. For the CDR3, the DNA is TGTGCTAGTGGTTTGGCTCAGGGATTGAACACTGAAGCTTTCTTT.

The CDR3 loop is CASSKSGGRETQYF. The CDR3 DNA is TGTGCCAGCAGCAAGTCAGGGGGGCGGGAGACCCAGTACTTC. The chain joins TRBV11-3 to TRBJ2-5, with a possible D match to TRBD1 (7 bases). The ends were cut back, 5 bases at V and 5 bases at J, with 15 bases in the middle. This CDR3 has 14 amino acids. Germline lookup yields CDR1 SGHNT and CDR2 YENEEA.

The rearrangement links TRBV19 to TRBJ2-2, with a possible D match to TRBD1 (8 bases). The germline V gene encodes CDR1 LNHDA and CDR2 SQIVND (reference sequence). This CDR3 is 14 amino acids long. V was shortened by 7 bases and J by 4 bases, with 13 bases between the two germline ends. In DNA, the CDR3 is TGTGCCAGTATTAACAGGGGGGGCACCGGGGAGCTGTTTTTT. Encoded protein: CASINRGGTGELFF.